Listed below are T cell receptor beta chains from one sample, sequenced in a study of T cell responses to AZD1222 COVID-19 vaccine. This table comes from immunoSEQ multiplex PCR, and its TCRdb copy is limited to in-frame clones, with some not included. The sample records fewer than 110,000 clones, 75% to 95% being singletons. Material: peripheral blood, obtained on day 0 of AZD1222 vaccination. These TCRs come from an adult in good health. Each CDR3 is given with its conserved first and last residue. A D gene is named only where the DNA matches it firmly. For some rows the clone size is stated as once, few or many, or as a class when expanded; others skip it.

TRBJ1-2	TRBD1	TRBV25-1	-	TGTGCCAGCAGTCCAGGGGGCCATGGCTACACCTTC	CASSPGGHGYTF
TRBJ1-1	-	TRBV10-3	-	TGTGCCATCAGTGAACAGACTCAGAACACTGAAGCTTTCTTT	CAISEQTQNTEAFF
TRBJ1-5	-	TRBV6-2/TRBV6-3	-	TGTGCCAGCAGTTACACCGGCCCTTCGAATCAGCCCCAGCATTTT	CASSYTGPSNQPQHF
TRBJ2-5	-	TRBV7-6	-	TGTGCCAGCAGCTCGATAAGATCGGAGACCCAGTACTTC	CASSSIRSETQYF
TRBJ1-1	-	TRBV9	-	TGTGCCAGCAGCGTAGAGCAGGGAGGAGGTGAAGCTTTCTTT	CASSVEQGGGEAFF
TRBJ1-5	TRBD1	TRBV19	-	TGTGCCAGTAGTATAGGCTCTTTGACAGGGTTAAGCAATCAGCCCCAGCATTTT	CASSIGSLTGLSNQPQHF
TRBJ2-2	-	TRBV3-1/TRBV3-2	once	TGTGCCAGCAGCCAAGGTGGGCGGAGGAACACCGGGGAGCTGTTTTTT	CASSQGGRRNTGELFF
TRBJ1-5	-	TRBV5-1	-	TGCGCCAGCAGCTTGGGCGTGGCGGGGAATCAGCCCCAGCATTTT	CASSLGVAGNQPQHF
TRBJ1-1	-	TRBV7-9	-	TGTGCCAGCACTCCGGCGGGGAGGGGTAACACTGAAGCTTTCTTT	CASTPAGRGNTEAFF
TRBJ1-1	-	TRBV5-1	once	TGCGCCAGCAGCTTGGAGGCAGGGGTAAGGACTGAAGCTTTCTTT	CASSLEAGVRTEAFF
TRBJ1-5	-	TRBV28	-	TGTGCCAGCAGTCCCCGAGAGTGGGGGTGGGAGCCCCAGCATTTT	CASSPREWGWEPQHF
TRBJ1-3	-	TRBV28	-	TGTGCCAGCAGTTTAGGTTCCGGGACACCTTTCTCTGGAAACACCATATATTTT	CASSLGSGTPFSGNTIYF
TRBJ2-5	-	TRBV30	-	TGTGCCTGGAGTGTACCTAGGCTGTCGGAGACCCAGTACTTC	CAWSVPRLSETQYF
TRBJ1-6	-	TRBV2	-	TGTGCCAGCAGGGACTGGGTTGGGGGGGGTTCACCCCTCCACTTT	CASRDWVGGGSPLHF
TRBJ2-1	TRBD2	TRBV2	-	TGTGCCAGCAGTAAAAGCGGGAGGACCTACAATGAGCAGTTCTTC	CASSKSGRTYNEQFF
TRBJ1-1	-	TRBV30	-	TGTGCCTGGAGTCGGCAGTTGAACACTGAAGCTTTCTTT	CAWSRQLNTEAFF